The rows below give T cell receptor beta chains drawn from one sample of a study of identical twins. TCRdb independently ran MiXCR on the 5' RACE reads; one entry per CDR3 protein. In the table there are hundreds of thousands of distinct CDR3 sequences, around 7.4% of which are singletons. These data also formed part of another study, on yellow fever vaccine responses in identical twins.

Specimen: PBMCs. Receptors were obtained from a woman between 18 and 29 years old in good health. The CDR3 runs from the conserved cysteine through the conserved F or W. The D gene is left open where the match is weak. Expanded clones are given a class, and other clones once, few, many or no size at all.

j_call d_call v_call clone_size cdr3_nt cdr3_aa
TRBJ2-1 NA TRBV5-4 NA TGTGCCAGCAGCTTGGATGGCGGGAACTCCTACAATGAGCAGTTCTTC CASSLDGGNSYNEQFF
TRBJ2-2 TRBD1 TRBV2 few TGTGCCAGCAGACGACAGGGGGCGCAGACCGGGGAGCTGTTTTTT CASRRQGAQTGELFF
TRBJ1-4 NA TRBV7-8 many TGTGCCAGCAGCTTACTGGGTTCAACTAATGAAAAACTGTTTTTT CASSLLGSTNEKLFF
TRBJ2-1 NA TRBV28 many TGTGCCAGCAGACCGGGCGGCAGGGTCAATGAGCAGTTCTTC CASRPGGRVNEQFF
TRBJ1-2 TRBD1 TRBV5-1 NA TGCGCCAGCAGCCCGGGACAGACTCGCTATGGCTACACCTTC CASSPGQTRYGYTF
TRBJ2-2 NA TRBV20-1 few TGCAGTGCTAGAGATGGCGGTCCGGGCACCGGGGAGCTGTTTTTT CSARDGGPGTGELFF
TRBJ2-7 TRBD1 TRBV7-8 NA TGTGCCAGCAGCCTAGACAGGGGGCGAAGACCCTACGAGCAGTACTTC CASSLDRGRRPYEQYF
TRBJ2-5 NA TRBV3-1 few TGTGCCAGCAGCCAAGATTCGAGGGGCGCACAAGAGACCCAGTACTTC CASSQDSRGAQETQYF
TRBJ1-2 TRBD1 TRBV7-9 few TGTGCCAGCAGGAGACAGGGACCTAACTATGGCTACACCTTC CASRRQGPNYGYTF
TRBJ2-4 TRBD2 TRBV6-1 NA TGTGCCAGCAGTGGACCCAGCGGGAGGGACACCTTAGCCAAAAACATTCAGTACTTC CASSGPSGRDTLAKNIQYF
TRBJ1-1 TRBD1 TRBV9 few TGTGCCAGCAGCGTGGGTATGAGCCGGGACAGGGGTACTGAAGCTTTCTTT CASSVGMSRDRGTEAFF
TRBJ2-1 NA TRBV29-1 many TGCAGCGTTGAGGGCTCCTTAGGGGGTTACAATGAGCAGTTCTTC CSVEGSLGGYNEQFF
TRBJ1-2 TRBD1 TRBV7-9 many TGTGCCAGCAGCGCCGGGACAGGGGTGCTCTATGGCTACACCTTC CASSAGTGVLYGYTF
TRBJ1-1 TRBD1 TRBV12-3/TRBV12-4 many TGTGCCAGCAGTCAAGCCAGGGGGCTCGGAGAAGCTTTCTTT CASSQARGLGEAFF
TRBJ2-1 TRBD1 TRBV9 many TGTGCCAGCAGCGCCGGGACAGGGGGTCATGAGCAGTTCTTC CASSAGTGGHEQFF
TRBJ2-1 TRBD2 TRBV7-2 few TGTGCCAGCAGCTCAACTAGCGGGAGGGACAATGAGCAGTTCTTC CASSSTSGRDNEQFF
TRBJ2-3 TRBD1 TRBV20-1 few TGCAGTGCTAGGGGGGACAGGACCACAGATACGCAGTATTTT CSARGDRTTDTQYF